The 9 T cell receptor beta chains reported below all come from one sample, sequenced in a study of T cells after posttransplantation cyclophosphamide. Profiled with immunoSEQ multiplex PCR; TCRdb holds only in-frame clones, not every one. The table records about 47,000 clones, approximately 90% of them present only once. The sample consisted of PBMCs. The origin of the receptors is a woman aged 45-60 years in good health and a related stem cell transplant donor.

The chain links TRBV14 to TRBJ1-1; 7 nucleotides match TRBD1. The CDR3 covers 15 residues. CDR1 and CDR2 from the germline V gene are SGHDN and FVKESK. V trimming: 3 bases; J trimming: 6 bases; junction bases outside the gene matches: 10. CDR3 protein: CASSHENRGGAEAFF. CDR3 in DNA: TGTGCCAGCAGCCATGAAAACAGGGGAGGCGCTGAAGCTTTCTTT.

The chain is built from TRBV10-3 and TRBJ2-1; 10 bases match TRBD2. The germline V gene has CDR1 ENHRY and CDR2 SYGVKD. Trimming took 0 bases from V and 0 from J; bases not matched to a gene: 2. CDR3 length: 17 residues. The CDR3 loop is CAISESASGSSYNEQFF. The CDR3 bases are TGTGCCATCAGTGAGTCGGCTAGCGGGAGCTCCTACAATGAGCAGTTCTTC.

This chain connects TRBV5-1 to TRBJ2-5; 8 bases line up with TRBD1. Germline CDR1 and CDR2: SGHRS and YFSETQ. The CDR3 extends over 14 amino acids. V shed 2 bases and J 5 bases; nucleotides not matched to a gene: 5. CDR3 loop: CASSFGQGTETQYF. CDR3 coding DNA: TGCGCCAGCAGCTTTGGACAGGGCACGGAGACCCAGTACTTC.

The J gene is TRBJ2-1, the V gene TRBV28; 7 bases are shared with TRBD2. V lost 2 bases, J lost 3 bases, and 4 bases stayed unmatched. CDR1 and CDR2 (germline): MDHEN, SYDVKM. The CDR3 length is 15 residues. The CDR3 here is CASSLAGEVYNEQFF. The CDR3 region has the DNA TGTGCCAGCAGTTTAGCGGGAGAGGTCTACAATGAGCAGTTCTTC.

J is TRBJ2-6 and V is TRBV18, with D tentatively TRBD1 (6 bases). The V end was cut by 6 bases, the J end by 2 bases, with 11 bases between. The CDR3 covers 15 residues. CDR1 and CDR2 (germline): KGHSH, LQKENI. Here the CDR3 DNA reads TGTGCCAGCTCGTCAGGGGTGGCTGGGGCCAACGTCCTGACTTTC. This codes for CASSSGVAGANVLTF. The full variable domain, with the rest looked up from reference TRBV18 and TRBJ2-6, is NAGVMQNPRHLVRRRGQEARLRCSPMKGHSHVYWYRQLPEEGLKFMVYLQKENIIDESGMPKERFSAEFPKEGPSILRIQQVVRGDSAAYFCASSSGVAGANVLTFGAGSRLTVL.

The chain is built from TRBV19 and TRBJ2-7; tentative D call: TRBD1 (6 bases). This CDR3 has 15 residues. Per germline, CDR1 LNHDA and CDR2 SQIVND (reference sequence). Trimming took off 5 bases at V and 5 bases at J, with 19 bases between the two ends. The CDR3 DNA follows: TGTGCCAGTAGTTCGCAGGGGTCCCGCGTCCACGAGCAGTACTTC. Translating gives CASSSQGSRVHEQYF.

This clone came up once. The chain employs TRBV2 and TRBJ1-1; 7 bases fit TRBD1. Germline lookup yields CDR1 SNHLY and CDR2 FYNNEI. This CDR3 comprises 15 residues. Losses at the gene ends were 5 bases for V and 5 bases for J; bases not matched to a gene: 11. The CDR3 loop reads CASSTQRNRGTEAFF. In DNA, the CDR3 is TGTGCCAGCAGTACGCAACGGAACAGGGGAACTGAAGCTTTCTTT.

This chain connects TRBV6-1 to TRBJ2-7; TRBD2 matches 9 bases. The CDR3 length is 17 residues. V shed 1 base and J 4 bases; nucleotides not matched to a gene: 11. Looked up from germline, CDR1 is MNHNS and CDR2 is SASEGT. CDR3 sequence (DNA): TGTGCCAGCAGTGAAGATGGGCGGGAGGGCCCTTGGTACGAGCAGTACTTC. This gives the protein CASSEDGREGPWYEQYF.

In its sample, this clone was seen once. The V gene is TRBV19, the J gene TRBJ1-1, with TRBD1 matching over 11 bases. After removal of 10 bases from V and 1 base from J, the junction contained 8 bases not matched to a gene. Germline assignment: CDR1 LNHDA and CDR2 SQIVND (reference sequence). CDR3 length: 15 amino acids. CDR3 residues: CATLGDRGANTEAFF. The CDR3 DNA sequence: TGTGCCACCCTGGGGGACAGGGGGGCGAACACTGAAGCTTTCTTT.